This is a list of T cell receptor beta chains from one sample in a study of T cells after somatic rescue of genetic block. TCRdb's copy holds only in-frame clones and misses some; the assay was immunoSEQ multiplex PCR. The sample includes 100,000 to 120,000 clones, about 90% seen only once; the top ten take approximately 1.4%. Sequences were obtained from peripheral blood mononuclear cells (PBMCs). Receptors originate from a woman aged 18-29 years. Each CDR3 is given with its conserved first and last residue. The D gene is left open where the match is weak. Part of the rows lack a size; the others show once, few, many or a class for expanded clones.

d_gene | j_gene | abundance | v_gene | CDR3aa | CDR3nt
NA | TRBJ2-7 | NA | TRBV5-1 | CASSSVSYEQYF | TGCGCCAGCAGCTCCGTCTCCTACGAGCAGTACTTC
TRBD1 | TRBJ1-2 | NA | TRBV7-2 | CASSLGGGTANYGYTF | TGTGCCAGCAGCTTAGGAGGCGGGACAGCCAACTATGGCTACACCTTC
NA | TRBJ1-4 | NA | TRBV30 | CAWRYPGSGYEKLFF | TGTGCCTGGAGATACCCGGGCAGTGGTTATGAAAAACTGTTTTTT
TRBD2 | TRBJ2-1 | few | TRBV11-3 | CASSSGLAYNEQFF | TGTGCCAGCAGCTCGGGACTAGCCTACAATGAGCAGTTCTTC
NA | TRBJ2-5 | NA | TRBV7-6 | CASSSTVQETQYF | TGTGCCAGCAGCTCGACAGTCCAAGAGACCCAGTACTTC
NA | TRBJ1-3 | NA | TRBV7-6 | CASSSPIGASGNTIYF | TGTGCCAGCAGCTCACCAATCGGGGCGTCTGGAAACACCATATATTTT
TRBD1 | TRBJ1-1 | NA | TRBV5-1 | CASSLGAGGNTEAFF | TGCGCCAGCAGCTTGGGCGCAGGGGGGAACACTGAAGCTTTCTTT
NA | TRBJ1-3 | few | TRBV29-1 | CSVEAGAGNTIYF | TGCAGCGTTGAGGCCGGGGCTGGAAACACCATATATTTT
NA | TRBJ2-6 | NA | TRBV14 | CASSQDLSSGANVLTF | TGTGCCAGCAGCCAAGATTTATCCTCTGGGGCCAACGTCCTGACTTTC
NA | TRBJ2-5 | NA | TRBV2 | CASYFSLLGQETQYF | TGTGCCAGCTATTTTTCACTTTTAGGACAAGAGACCCAGTACTTC
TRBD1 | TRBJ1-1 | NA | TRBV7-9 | CASSFGQGGEAFF | TGTGCCAGCAGCTTCGGACAGGGTGGTGAAGCTTTCTTT
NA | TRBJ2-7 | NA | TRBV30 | CAWTSDSYEQYF | TGTGCCTGGACTTCCGATTCCTACGAGCAGTACTTC
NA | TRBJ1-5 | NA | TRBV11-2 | CASSLGLSNQPQHF | TGTGCCAGCAGCTTAGGCTTGAGCAATCAGCCCCAGCATTTT
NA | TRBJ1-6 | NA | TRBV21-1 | CASSKQGGSSYNSPLHF | TGTGCCAGCAGCAAACAGGGGGGGAGCTCCTATAATTCACCCCTCCACTTT
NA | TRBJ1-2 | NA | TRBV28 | CASSNRVPPGYTF | TGTGCCAGCAGTAACAGGGTCCCTCCTGGCTACACCTTC
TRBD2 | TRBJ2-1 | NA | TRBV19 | CASSQRLAGGPWNEQFF | TGTGCCAGTAGTCAACGACTAGCGGGGGGGCCCTGGAATGAGCAGTTCTTC
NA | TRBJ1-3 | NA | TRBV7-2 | CASSNHGVGGNTIYF | TGTGCCAGCAGCAACCACGGGGTCGGCGGAAACACCATATATTTT
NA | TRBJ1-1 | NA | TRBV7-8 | CASSLIWTPF | TGTGCCAGCAGCTTAATATGGACACCGTTT
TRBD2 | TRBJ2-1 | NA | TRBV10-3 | CAISLGWTSGNNEQFF | TGTGCCATCAGCTTAGGTTGGACTAGCGGAAACAATGAGCAGTTCTTC
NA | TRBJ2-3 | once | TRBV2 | CASSITMTDTQYF | TGTGCCAGCAGTATAACTATGACAGATACGCAGTATTTT
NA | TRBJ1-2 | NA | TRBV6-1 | CASSQTTANYGYTF | TGTGCCAGCAGCCAGACTACGGCTAACTATGGCTACACCTTC
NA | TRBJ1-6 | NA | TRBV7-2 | CASSLAGGVNNSPLHF | TGTGCCAGCAGCTTAGCGGGTGGGGTAAATAATTCACCCCTCCACTTT
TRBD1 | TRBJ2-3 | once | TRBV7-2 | CASSTRTGGTDTQYF | TGTGCCAGCAGCACCCGGACAGGGGGCACAGATACGCAGTATTTT
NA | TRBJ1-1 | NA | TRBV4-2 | CASSQVGQGKTEAFF | TGTGCCAGCAGCCAAGTAGGCCAGGGGAAAACTGAAGCTTTCTTT
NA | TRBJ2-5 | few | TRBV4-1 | CASSQLGLTQETQYF | TGCGCCAGCAGCCAATTGGGTCTAACGCAAGAGACCCAGTACTTC
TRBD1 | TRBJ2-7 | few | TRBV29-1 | CSATGATEQYF | TGCAGCGCCACAGGGGCTACAGAGCAGTACTTC
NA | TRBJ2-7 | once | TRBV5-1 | CASSSRAGSYEQYF | TGCGCCAGCAGCTCGAGGGCAGGTTCCTACGAGCAGTACTTC
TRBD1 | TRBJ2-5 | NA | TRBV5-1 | CASSLGDSPVGKTQYF | TGCGCCAGCAGCTTGGGGGACAGTCCCGTTGGAAAGACCCAGTACTTC
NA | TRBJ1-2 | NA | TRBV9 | CASTRDPEDYGYTF | TGTGCCAGCACCAGGGACCCGGAGGACTATGGCTACACCTTC
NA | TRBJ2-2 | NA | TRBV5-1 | CASSIWTDNTGELFF | TGCGCCAGCAGCATATGGACTGACAACACCGGGGAGCTGTTTTTT
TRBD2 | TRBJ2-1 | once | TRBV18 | CASSLRVASGGPTYNEQFF | TGTGCCAGCTCACTACGTGTGGCTAGCGGGGGCCCTACCTACAATGAGCAGTTCTTC
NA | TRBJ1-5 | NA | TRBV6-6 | CASSVKPQHF | TGTGCCAGCAGTGTTAAGCCCCAGCATTTT